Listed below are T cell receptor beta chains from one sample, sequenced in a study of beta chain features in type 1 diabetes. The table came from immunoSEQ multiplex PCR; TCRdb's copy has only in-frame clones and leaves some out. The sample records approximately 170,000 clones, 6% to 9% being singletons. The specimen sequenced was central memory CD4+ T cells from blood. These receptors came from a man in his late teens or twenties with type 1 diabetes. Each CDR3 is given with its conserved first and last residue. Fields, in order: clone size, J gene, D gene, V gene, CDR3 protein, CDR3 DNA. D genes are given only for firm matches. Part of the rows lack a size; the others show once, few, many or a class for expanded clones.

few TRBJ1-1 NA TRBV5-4 CASSWDTNTEAFF TGTGCCAGCAGTTGGGACACGAACACTGAAGCTTTCTTT
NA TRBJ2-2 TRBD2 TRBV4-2 CASSWTRINTGELFF TGTGCCAGCAGCTGGACTAGGATAAACACCGGGGAGCTGTTTTTT
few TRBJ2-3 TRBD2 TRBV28 CASSSTSGLRDTQYF TGTGCCAGCAGTTCGACTAGCGGGCTACGAGATACGCAGTATTTT
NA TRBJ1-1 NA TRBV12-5 CASGLVEGQGNTEAFF TGTGCTAGTGGTTTGGTGGAGGGGCAGGGGAACACTGAAGCTTTCTTT
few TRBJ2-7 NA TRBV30 CAWIMKGDPVREQYF TGTGCCTGGATAATGAAGGGGGATCCGGTCCGCGAGCAGTACTTC
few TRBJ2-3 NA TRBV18 CASSPSTAVSTDTQYF TGTGCCAGCTCACCTTCGACAGCTGTTAGCACAGATACGCAGTATTTT
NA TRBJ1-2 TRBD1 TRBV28 CASSHGQGGEGYTF TGTGCCAGCAGCCACGGACAGGGCGGGGAGGGCTACACCTTC
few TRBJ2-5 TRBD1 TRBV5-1 CASSSDRGSETQYF TGCGCCAGCAGCTCGGACAGGGGATCAGAGACCCAGTACTTC
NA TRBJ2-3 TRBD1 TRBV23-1 CASSHKTTGVGTDTQYF TGCGCCAGCAGTCACAAAACGACAGGGGTTGGCACAGATACGCAGTATTTT
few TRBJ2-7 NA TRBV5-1 CASSLGVGEQYF TGCGCCAGCAGCTTGGGAGTTGGCGAGCAGTACTTC
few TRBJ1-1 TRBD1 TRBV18 CASSPGTGQGTEAFF TGTGCCAGCTCACCTGGGACAGGCCAGGGGACTGAAGCTTTCTTT
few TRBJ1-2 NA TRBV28 CASSFSSRLYGYTF TGTGCCAGCAGTTTTTCGTCCAGGCTCTATGGCTACACCTTC
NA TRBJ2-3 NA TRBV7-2 CASSRRGGESTADTQYF TGTGCCAGCAGCAGGCGTGGCGGGGAATCAACAGCAGATACGCAGTATTTT
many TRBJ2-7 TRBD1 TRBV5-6 CASSLFFRGLYEQYF TGTGCCAGCAGCTTGTTCTTCAGGGGGCTGTACGAGCAGTACTTC
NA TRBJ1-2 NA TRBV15 CATSLDNSGYTF TGTGCCACCAGCCTGGACAATTCTGGCTACACCTTC
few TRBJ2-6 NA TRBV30 CAWRKGDYSGANVLTF TGTGCCTGGCGTAAAGGAGATTACTCTGGGGCCAACGTCCTGACTTTC
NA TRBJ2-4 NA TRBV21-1 CASSNPLF TGTGCCAGCAGCAATCCCCTCTTC
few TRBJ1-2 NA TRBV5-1 CASSLQFDGTVNYGYTF TGCGCCAGCAGCTTGCAGTTCGATGGGACTGTAAACTATGGCTACACCTTC
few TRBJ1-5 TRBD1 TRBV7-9 CASSSAGYRGLVPQHF TGTGCCAGCAGCTCAGCGGGTTACAGGGGGCTGGTACCCCAGCATTTT
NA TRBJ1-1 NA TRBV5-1 CASSLDGPPNTEAFF TGCGCCAGCAGCTTGGATGGGCCTCCCAACACTGAAGCTTTCTTT
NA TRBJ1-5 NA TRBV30 CAWEQGHNQPQHF TGTGCCTGGGAGCAGGGGCACAATCAGCCCCAGCATTTT
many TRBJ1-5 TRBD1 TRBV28 CASSSGTGRQPQHF TGTGCCAGCAGTTCCGGGACAGGCCGCCAGCCCCAGCATTTT
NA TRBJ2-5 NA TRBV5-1 CASSLNKWRLDPFEETQYF TGCGCCAGCAGCTTGAATAAGTGGCGACTAGATCCGTTCGAAGAGACCCAGTACTTC
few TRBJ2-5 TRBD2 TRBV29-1 CSVERGGQETQYF TGCAGCGTTGAGCGGGGGGGGCAAGAGACCCAGTACTTC
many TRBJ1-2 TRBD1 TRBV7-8 CASSAGQGYGYTF TGTGCCAGCAGCGCGGGACAGGGGTATGGCTACACCTTC
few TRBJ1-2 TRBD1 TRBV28 CASSLRGRSGYTF TGTGCCAGCAGTTTGAGGGGGCGAAGTGGCTACACCTTC
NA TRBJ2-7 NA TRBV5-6 CASSLGPPFGNNYEQYF TGTGCCAGCAGCTTGGGGCCACCGTTCGGGAACAACTACGAGCAGTACTTC
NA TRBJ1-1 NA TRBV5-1 CASSPSGRGNTEAFF TGCGCCAGCAGCCCCTCGGGCAGGGGGAACACTGAAGCTTTCTTT
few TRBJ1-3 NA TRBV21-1 CASSPGQGATGNTIYF TGTGCCAGCAGCCCCGGGCAGGGGGCGACTGGAAACACCATATATTTT
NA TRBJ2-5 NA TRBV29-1 CSVENREWETQYF TGCAGCGTTGAAAACAGGGAGTGGGAGACCCAGTACTTC
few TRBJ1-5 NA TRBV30 CAGGQSDNQPQHF TGTGCCGGAGGACAGAGCGACAATCAGCCCCAGCATTTT
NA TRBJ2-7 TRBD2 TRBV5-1 CASSLRGGGSYEQYF TGCGCCAGCAGCTTGCGAGGCGGGGGCTCCTACGAGCAGTACTTC